This T cell receptor (beta chain) appears in the sequencing data of a study of blood T cell repertoires in COVID-19. Germline lookup yields CDR1 SGHDN and CDR2 FVKESK. The CDR3 is 15 amino acids. Trimming cost V 4 bases and J 5 bases; bases outside gene matches: 8. Clones were sequenced by immunoSEQ multiplex PCR, and TCRdb holds only the in-frame ones, with some missing. Of 400,000 or so clones detected, around 89% appear once; the ten largest clones hold roughly 1.1%. This clonotype was sampled from a man aged 25-45 years who had recovered from COVID-19. The chain recombines TRBV14 with TRBJ1-2; 9 bases map to TRBD1. The sequencing input was PBMCs or T cells enriched from blood (not recorded which). In DNA form, the CDR3 reads TGTGCCAGCAGCCCCGGGACAGGGATAGGGTATGGCTACACCTTC. This encodes CASSPGTGIGYGYTF.